This T cell receptor beta chain was sequenced during a study of shared clonotypes between healthy human individuals. The study's findings and limits: At large depth, rarefaction still showed sorted-subset sequencing to be incomplete. Only a few donors were included, so the genetic and exposure-history diversity represented was limited. Sharing across a few donors was seen in roughly 5% of naive CD4 clonotypes.

Concerning this clone: The antigen remains unidentified.

CDR1 is SGHAT and CDR2 is FQNNGV in the germline V gene. V lost 5 bases to trimming and J lost 4 bases, with 21 bases between them. The CDR3 length is 17 residues. This table comes from immunoSEQ multiplex PCR, and its TCRdb copy is limited to in-frame clones, with some not included. Counted here are about 1.5 million clones, 98% occurring once; the ten biggest clones make up about 0.42%. The clonotype was recovered from a man aged 25 to 45 in good health. Sequenced input: naive CD4+ T cells sorted from blood. Documented subset: CD45RA+ positively selected. V usage is TRBV11-2 and J usage is TRBJ2-1, with D perhaps TRBD2 (5 bases). The CDR3 reads CASSPPAWERKYNEQFF. DNA for the CDR3: TGTGCCAGCAGCCCTCCGGCGTGGGAGCGGAAATACAATGAGCAGTTCTTC.